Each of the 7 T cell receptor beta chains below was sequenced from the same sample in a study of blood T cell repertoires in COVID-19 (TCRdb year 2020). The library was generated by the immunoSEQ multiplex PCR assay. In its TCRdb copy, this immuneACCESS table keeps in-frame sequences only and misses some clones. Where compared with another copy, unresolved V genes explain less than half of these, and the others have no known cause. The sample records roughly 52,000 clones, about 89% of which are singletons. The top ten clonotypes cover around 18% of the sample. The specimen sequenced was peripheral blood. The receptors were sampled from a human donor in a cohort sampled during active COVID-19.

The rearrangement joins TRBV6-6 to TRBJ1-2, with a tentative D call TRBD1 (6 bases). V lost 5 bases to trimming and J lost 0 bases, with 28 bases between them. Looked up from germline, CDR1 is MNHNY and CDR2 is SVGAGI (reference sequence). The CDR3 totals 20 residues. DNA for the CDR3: TGTGCCAGCAGTCCCGGAAGGGGTCGGGGGGCGAGCTCAGCTAACTATGGCTACACCTTC. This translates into CASSPGRGRGASSANYGYTF.

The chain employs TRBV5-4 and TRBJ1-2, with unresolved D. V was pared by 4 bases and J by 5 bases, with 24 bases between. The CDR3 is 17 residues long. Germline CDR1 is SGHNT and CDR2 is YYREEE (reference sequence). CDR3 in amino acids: CASSQLTSSAGFYGYTF. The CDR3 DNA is TGTGCCAGCAGCCAACTGACGTCCTCCGCGGGGTTTTATGGCTACACCTTC.

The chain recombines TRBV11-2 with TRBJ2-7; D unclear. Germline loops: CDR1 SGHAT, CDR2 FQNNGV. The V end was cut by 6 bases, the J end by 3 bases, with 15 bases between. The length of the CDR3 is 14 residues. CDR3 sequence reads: CASSSISRVYEQYF. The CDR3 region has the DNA TGTGCCAGCAGTTCGATATCCCGCGTCTACGAGCAGTACTTC.

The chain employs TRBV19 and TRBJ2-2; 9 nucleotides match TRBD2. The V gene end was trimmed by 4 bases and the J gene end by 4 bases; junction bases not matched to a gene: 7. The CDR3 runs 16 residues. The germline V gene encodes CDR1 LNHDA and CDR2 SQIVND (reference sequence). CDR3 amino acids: CASSSNSGGLTGELFF. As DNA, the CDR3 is TGTGCCAGTAGTAGCAATAGCGGGGGACTCACCGGGGAGCTGTTTTTT.

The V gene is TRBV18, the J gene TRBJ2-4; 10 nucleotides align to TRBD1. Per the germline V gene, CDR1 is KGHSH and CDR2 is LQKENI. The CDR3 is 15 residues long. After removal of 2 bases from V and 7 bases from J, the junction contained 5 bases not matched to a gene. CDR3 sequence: CASSPGTGEWNIQYF. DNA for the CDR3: TGTGCCAGCTCACCAGGGACAGGGGAGTGGAACATTCAGTACTTC.

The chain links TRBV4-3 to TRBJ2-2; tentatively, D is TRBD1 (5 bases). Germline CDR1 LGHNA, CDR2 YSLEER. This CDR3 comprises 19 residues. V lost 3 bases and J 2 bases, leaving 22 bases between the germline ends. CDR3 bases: TGCGCCAGCAGCCATGGAGCCGACCTTGATACAGGAAACACCGGGGAGCTGTTTTTT. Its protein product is CASSHGADLDTGNTGELFF.

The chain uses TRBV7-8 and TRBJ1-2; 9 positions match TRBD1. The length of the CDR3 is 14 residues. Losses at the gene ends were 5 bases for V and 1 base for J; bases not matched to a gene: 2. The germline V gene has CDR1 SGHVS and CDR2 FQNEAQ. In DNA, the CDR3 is TGTGCCAGCAGCGAGGGACAGGGTAACTATGGCTACACCTTC. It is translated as CASSEGQGNYGYTF. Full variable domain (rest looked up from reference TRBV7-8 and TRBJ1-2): GAGVSQSPRYKVAKRGQDVALRCDPISGHVSLFWYQQALGQGPEFLTYFQNEAQLDKSGLPSDRFFAERPEGSVSTLKIQRTQQEDSAVYLCASSEGQGNYGYTFGSGTRLTVV.